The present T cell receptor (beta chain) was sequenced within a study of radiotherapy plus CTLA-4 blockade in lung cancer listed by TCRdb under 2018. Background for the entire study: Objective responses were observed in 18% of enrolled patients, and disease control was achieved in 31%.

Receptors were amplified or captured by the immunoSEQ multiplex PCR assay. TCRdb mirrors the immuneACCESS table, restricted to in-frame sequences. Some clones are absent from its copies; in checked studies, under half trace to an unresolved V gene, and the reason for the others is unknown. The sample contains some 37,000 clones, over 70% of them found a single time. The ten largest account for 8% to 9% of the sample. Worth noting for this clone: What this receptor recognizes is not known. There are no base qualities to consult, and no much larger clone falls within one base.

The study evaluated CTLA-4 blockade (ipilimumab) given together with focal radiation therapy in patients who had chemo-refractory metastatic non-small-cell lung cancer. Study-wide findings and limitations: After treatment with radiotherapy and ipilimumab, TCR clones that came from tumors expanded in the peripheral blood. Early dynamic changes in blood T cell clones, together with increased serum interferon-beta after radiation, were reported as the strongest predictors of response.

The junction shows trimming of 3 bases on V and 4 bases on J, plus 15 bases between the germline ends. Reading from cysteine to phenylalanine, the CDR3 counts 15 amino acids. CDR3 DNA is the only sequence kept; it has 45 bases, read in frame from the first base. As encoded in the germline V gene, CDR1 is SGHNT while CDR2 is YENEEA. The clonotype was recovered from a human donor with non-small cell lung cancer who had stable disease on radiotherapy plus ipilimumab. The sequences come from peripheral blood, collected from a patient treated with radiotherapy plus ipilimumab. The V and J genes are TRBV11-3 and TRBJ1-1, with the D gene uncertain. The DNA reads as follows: TGTGCCAGCAGCTTGGGGTCCCGAGGAGGCACTGAAGCTTTCTTT. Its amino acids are CASSLGSRGGTEAFF.